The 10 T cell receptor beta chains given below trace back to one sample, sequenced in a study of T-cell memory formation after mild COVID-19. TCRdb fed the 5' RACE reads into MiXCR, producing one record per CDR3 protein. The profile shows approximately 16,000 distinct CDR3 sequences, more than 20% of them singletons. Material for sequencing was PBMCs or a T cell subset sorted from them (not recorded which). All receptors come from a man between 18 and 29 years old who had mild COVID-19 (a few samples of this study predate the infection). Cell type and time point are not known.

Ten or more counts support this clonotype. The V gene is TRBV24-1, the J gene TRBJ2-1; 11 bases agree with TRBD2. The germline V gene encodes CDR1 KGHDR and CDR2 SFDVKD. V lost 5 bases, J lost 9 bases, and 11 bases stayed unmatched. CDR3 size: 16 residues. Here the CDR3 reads CATSALGTSGFVEQFF. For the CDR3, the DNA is TGTGCCACCAGTGCCCTGGGGACTAGCGGTTTCGTTGAGCAGTTCTTC.

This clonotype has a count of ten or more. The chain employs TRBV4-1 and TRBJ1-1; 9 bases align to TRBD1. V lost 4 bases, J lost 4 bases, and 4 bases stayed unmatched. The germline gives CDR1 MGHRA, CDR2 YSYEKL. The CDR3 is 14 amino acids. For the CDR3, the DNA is TGCGCCAGCAGCCCGGGACAGGGAGTCACTGAAGCTTTCTTT. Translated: CASSPGQGVTEAFF.

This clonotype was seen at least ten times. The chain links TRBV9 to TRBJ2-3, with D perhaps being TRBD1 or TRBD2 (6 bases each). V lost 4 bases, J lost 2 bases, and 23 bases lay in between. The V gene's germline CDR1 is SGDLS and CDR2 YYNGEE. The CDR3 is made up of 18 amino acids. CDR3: CASSPRRGAAYFTDTQYF. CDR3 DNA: TGTGCCAGCAGCCCACGGAGGGGGGCAGCGTACTTCACAGATACGCAGTATTTT.

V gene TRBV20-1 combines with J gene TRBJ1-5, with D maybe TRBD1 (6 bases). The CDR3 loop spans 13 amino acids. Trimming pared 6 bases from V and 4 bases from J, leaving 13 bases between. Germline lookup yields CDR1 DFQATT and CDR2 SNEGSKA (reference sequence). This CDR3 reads CSAPGTPNQPQHF. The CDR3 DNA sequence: TGCAGTGCACCCGGGACACCAAATCAGCCCCAGCATTTT.

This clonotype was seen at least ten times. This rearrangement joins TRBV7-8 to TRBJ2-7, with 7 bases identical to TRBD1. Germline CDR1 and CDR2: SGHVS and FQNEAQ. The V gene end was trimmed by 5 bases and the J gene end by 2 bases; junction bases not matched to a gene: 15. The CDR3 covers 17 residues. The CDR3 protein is CASSPTGLSAYAYEQYF. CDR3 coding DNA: TGTGCCAGCAGCCCGACAGGGTTATCGGCCTACGCCTACGAGCAGTACTTC. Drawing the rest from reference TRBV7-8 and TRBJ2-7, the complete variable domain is GAGVSQSPRYKVAKRGQDVALRCDPISGHVSLFWYQQALGQGPEFLTYFQNEAQLDKSGLPSDRFFAERPEGSVSTLKIQRTQQEDSAVYLCASSPTGLSAYAYEQYFGPGTRLTVT.

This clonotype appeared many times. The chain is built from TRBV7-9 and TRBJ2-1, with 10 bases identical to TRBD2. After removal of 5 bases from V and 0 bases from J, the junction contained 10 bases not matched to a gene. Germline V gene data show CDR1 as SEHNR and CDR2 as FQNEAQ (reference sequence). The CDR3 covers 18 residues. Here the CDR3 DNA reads TGTGCCAGCAGCCCTAAGAGCGGGGGGGCCTTCTCCTACAATGAGCAGTTCTTC. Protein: CASSPKSGGAFSYNEQFF. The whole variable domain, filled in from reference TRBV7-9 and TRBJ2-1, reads DTGVSQNPRHKITKRGQNVTFRCDPISEHNRLYWYRQTLGQGPEFLTYFQNEAQLEKSRLLSDRFSAERPKGSFSTLEIQRTEQGDSAMYLCASSPKSGGAFSYNEQFFGPGTRLTVL.

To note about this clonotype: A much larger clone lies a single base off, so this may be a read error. The CDR3 sequence: CASSQHAGSSTDTQYF. CDR3 nucleotide sequence: TGTGCCAGCAGTCAACACGCCGGGAGTAGCACAGATACGCAGTATTTT. The J gene is TRBJ2-3, the V gene TRBV4-2; the D gene is possibly TRBD2 (6 bases). The CDR3 has 16 amino acids. Germline-derived CDR1 and CDR2 are LGHNA and YNFKEQ. V was pared by 6 bases and J by 0 bases, with 16 bases between.

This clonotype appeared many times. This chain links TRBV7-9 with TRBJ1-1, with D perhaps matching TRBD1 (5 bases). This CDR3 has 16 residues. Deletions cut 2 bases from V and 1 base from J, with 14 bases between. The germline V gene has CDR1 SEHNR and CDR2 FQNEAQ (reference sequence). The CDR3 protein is CASSLLYRGKNTEAFF. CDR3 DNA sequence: TGTGCCAGCAGCTTACTATACCGGGGCAAGAACACTGAAGCTTTCTTT.

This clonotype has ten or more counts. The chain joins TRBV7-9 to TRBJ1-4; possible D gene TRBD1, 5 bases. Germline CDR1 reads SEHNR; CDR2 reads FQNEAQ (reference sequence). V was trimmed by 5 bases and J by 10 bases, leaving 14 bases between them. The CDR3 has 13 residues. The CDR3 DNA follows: TGTGCCAGCAGCGAACCAGGGTATGGAAAACTGTTTTTT. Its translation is CASSEPGYGKLFF.

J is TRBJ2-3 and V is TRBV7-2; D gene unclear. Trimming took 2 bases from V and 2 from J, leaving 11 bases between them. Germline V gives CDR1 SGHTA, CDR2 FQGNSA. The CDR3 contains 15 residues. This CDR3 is CASSLNPAPTDTQYF. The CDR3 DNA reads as TGTGCCAGCAGCTTAAATCCGGCTCCCACAGATACGCAGTATTTT.